The entry below describes one T cell receptor beta chain. The source of the sample is a study of OX40 agonist ivuxolimab in advanced cancers. Overall study context: The study treated patients with ivuxolimab, an agonistic anti-OX40 (CD134) antibody. Among those enrolled, mean age was around 55 years (range about 23 to 90) and 75% to 90% were male.

V lost 2 bases to trimming and J lost 5 bases; unmatched junction nucleotides: 9. Looked up from germline, CDR1 is SGHVS and CDR2 is FQNEAQ. This CDR3 has 16 amino acids. Repertoires were generated with immunoSEQ multiplex PCR, while TCRdb's copy carries only in-frame clones and drops some. The table records over 55,000 clones, about 79% of them present only once. The starting material was CD4+ or CD8+ T cells sorted from blood, obtained in a trial of the OX40 agonist ivuxolimab. The rearrangement joins TRBV7-8 to TRBJ2-7, with 10 bases lining up with TRBD1. The source is an adult with an advanced solid tumor such as melanoma, head and neck, liver or kidney cancer. The DNA for the CDR3 is TGTGCCAGCAGCTTACTGGGCCCCGGGACAGGGGACGAGCAGTACTTC. It translates to CASSLLGPGTGDEQYF.